This record looks at one TCR beta chain sequence and its context. The antigen is not known. This sample is drawn from a study of T cell responses to AZD1222 COVID-19 vaccine. Here immunoSEQ multiplex PCR was the method, and the copy in TCRdb shows in-frame clones only, minus some. This repertoire shows 120,000 or so clones, around 90% found once; its top ten account for over 2.5%. CDR1 and CDR2 (germline): MDHEN, SYDVKM. This CDR3 region has 13 residues. Deletions cut 5 bases from V and 3 bases from J, with 10 bases between. Study-level points and caveats: Baseline antibody screening turned up just six seropositive AZD1222 recipients. The study found Spike-specific TCR breadth and depth rose after two AZD1222 doses.

The sequencing here drew on peripheral blood, taken on day 0 of AZD1222 vaccination. This clonotype originated in an adult in good health. The chain employs TRBV28 and TRBJ1-2; D gene ambiguous. The CDR3: CASSDPAYYGYTF. In nucleotides, the CDR3 is TGTGCCAGCAGTGATCCAGCTTACTATGGCTACACCTTC.